These T cell receptor beta chains were read from a single sample in a study of blood T cell repertoires in COVID-19. Clones were read by immunoSEQ multiplex PCR, and TCRdb kept only the in-frame ones, dropping some. The sample holds about 97,000 clones; roughly nine tenths are singletons and the top ten take approximately 15%. Sequenced material: peripheral blood. These receptor sequences come from a man aged 45 to 65 with acute or convalescent COVID-19. Both conserved end residues are part of each CDR3. Fields, in order: V gene, J gene, clone size, D gene, CDR3 DNA, CDR3 protein. D genes are given only for firm matches. Only some rows state a clone size, as once, few, many or a class for expanded clones.

TRBV5-5	TRBJ2-7	once	.	TGTGCCAGCAGCTTGGATGGGCAGGGGAACGAGCAGTACTTC	CASSLDGQGNEQYF
TRBV4-3	TRBJ2-7	.	TRBD2	TGCGCCAGCAGCCAAGATTTGGCTAGCGGGGGGGCCGTATACGAGCAGTACTTC	CASSQDLASGGAVYEQYF
TRBV19	TRBJ1-5	.	.	TGTGCCAGTACTACTTCGGGAGTAGCGGGCAATCAGCCCCAGCATTTT	CASTTSGVAGNQPQHF
TRBV2	TRBJ2-3	.	TRBD2	TGTGCCAGGACCCTTAGCGGGGGCAGCACAGATACGCAGTATTTT	CARTLSGGSTDTQYF
TRBV9	TRBJ2-3	.	.	TGTGCCAGCAGCGTAGAGGCTAGCCGAGGAGATACGCAGTATTTT	CASSVEASRGDTQYF
TRBV4-3	TRBJ2-2	once	TRBD1	TGCGCCAGCAGCACCGGACAGGGCACCGGGGAGCTGTTTTTT	CASSTGQGTGELFF
TRBV5-4	TRBJ2-1	.	.	TGTGCCAGCAGCTTGGGGGCGGGGCTGGCCCACAATGAGCAGTTCTTC	CASSLGAGLAHNEQFF
TRBV5-4	TRBJ1-4	once	.	TGTGCCTTCGGCGGCAGGGTAACAACTAATGAAAAACTGTTTTTT	CAFGGRVTTNEKLFF
TRBV6-5	TRBJ2-5	.	TRBD1	TGTGCCAGCAGTTATCACAGGGGGCGCGTAGAGGAGACCCAGTACTTC	CASSYHRGRVEETQYF
TRBV7-2	TRBJ1-2	.	.	TGTGCCAGCAGCTCTAAGGGGACAAGCTATGGCTACACCTTC	CASSSKGTSYGYTF
TRBV7-9	TRBJ2-1	.	.	TGTGCCAGCAGCCGGAACAGGGTGCAGGATGAGAATGAGCAGTTCTTC	CASSRNRVQDENEQFF
TRBV3-1/TRBV3-2	TRBJ1-3	.	.	TGTGCCAGCAGCCAAGATTTCGGGAGAACCTCTGGAAACACCATATATTTT	CASSQDFGRTSGNTIYF
TRBV15	TRBJ2-5	.	.	TGTGCCACCAGCACAGAACTAGAGACCCAGTACTTC	CATSTELETQYF
TRBV5-5	TRBJ1-5	once	TRBD1	TGTGCCAGCAGCTTGGCCCCCGGGACAGGGACCTACCAGCCCCAGCATTTT	CASSLAPGTGTYQPQHF
TRBV7-7	TRBJ2-5	.	TRBD1	TGTGCCAGCAGCTTCACCGGGACAGGTGGGACCCAGTACTTC	CASSFTGTGGTQYF
TRBV6-5	TRBJ1-1	.	TRBD1	TGTGCCAGCAGCCCGGGACAGCGGACTGAAGCTTTCTTT	CASSPGQRTEAFF
TRBV5-1	TRBJ1-3	.	TRBD1	TGCGCCAGCAGCCTCGGACAGGGGGCTAACACCATATATTTT	CASSLGQGANTIYF
TRBV7-9	TRBJ2-7	.	.	TGTGCCAGCAGCTTAGGGCAGTTTTACGAGCAGTACTTC	CASSLGQFYEQYF
TRBV5-1	TRBJ1-1	.	TRBD1	TGCGCCAGCAGCCCCACAGGGGCAACCGTGAACACTGAAGCTTTCTTT	CASSPTGATVNTEAFF
TRBV19	TRBJ1-1	.	.	TGTGCCAGTAGTATTTATGGGCTCAACACTGAAGCTTTCTTT	CASSIYGLNTEAFF
TRBV5-1	TRBJ2-1	.	.	TGCGCCAGCAGCAGGGGGAGTTACAATGAGCAGTTCTTC	CASSRGSYNEQFF
TRBV2	TRBJ2-2	once	TRBD2	TGTGCCAGCAGCGTCCTAGCGGGGGGGCCGGGGACCGGGGAGCTGTTTTTT	CASSVLAGGPGTGELFF
TRBV7-9	TRBJ1-1	.	.	TGTGCCAGCAGCTCTCTAGGCAGCACTGAAGCTTTCTTT	CASSSLGSTEAFF
TRBV12-3/TRBV12-4	TRBJ1-2	.	.	TGTGCCAGCAGTCCCGGACAGTTCTATGGCTACACCTTC	CASSPGQFYGYTF
TRBV5-4	TRBJ2-2	.	TRBD1	TGTGCCAGCAGCTCCCCGGGACAGGTGCTTTCCGGGGAGCTGTTTTTT	CASSSPGQVLSGELFF
TRBV10-1	TRBJ1-1	.	.	TGCGCCAGCAGTGATAAGTTGGGCAGAGAAGCTTTCTTT	CASSDKLGREAFF
TRBV6-5	TRBJ1-3	.	.	TGTGCCAGCAGAGTCTTAGGGGTGCCTGGAAACACCATATATTTT	CASRVLGVPGNTIYF
TRBV11-3	TRBJ2-3	.	.	TGTGCCAGCAGCCCCCCTGGGACTTTGATGCAGTATTTT	CASSPPGTLMQYF
TRBV25-1	TRBJ2-1	.	.	TGTGCCAGCAGTGGTCAGGGATCACAGGAGCAGTTCTTC	CASSGQGSQEQFF